Described below is a single T cell receptor (beta chain) sequence and its context. Participant ages covered about 18 to 100 years across around 22 US areas. Participant reports of clinical history set cohort assignment. As originally analysed: Scientists estimated how many nucleated cells there were by amplifying reference gene primers. The data were produced by immunoSEQ multiplex PCR, yet TCRdb's version contains in-frame clones alone and is incomplete. Clone size and the V and J calls come from that table; the DNA yielded D and trimming. The data hold 500,000 or so clones, with roughly 90% observed a single time. This entry is derived from a study of blood T cell repertoires in COVID-19. Overall study context: PBMCs, B-cell-depleted T cells, or T cells provided the cDNA or gDNA that made up the material.

Unmatched junction bases numbered 12, after V lost 4 bases and J lost 5 bases. This CDR3 contains 17 residues. Germline CDR1 is SGHVS and CDR2 is FQNEAQ. This sequence originates from a woman between 18 and 30 years old who had recovered from COVID-19. The sequenced material came from PBMCs or T cells enriched from blood (not recorded which). The chain has TRBV7-8 and TRBJ1-3, with 9 positions matching TRBD1. The CDR3 DNA sequence: TGTGCCAGCAGCTCGGGACAGGGAGGGATAAATAGAAACACCATATATTTT. Protein: CASSSGQGGINRNTIYF.